Listed below are T cell receptor beta chains from one sample, sequenced in a study of shared clonotypes between healthy human individuals. Data came from immunoSEQ multiplex PCR; TCRdb stores just in-frame clones and leaves some out. Among around 550,000 clones, approximately 95% were seen once, and the ten largest hold 0.06%. Sequencing was carried out using naive CD4+ T cells sorted from blood. Source of these receptors: a woman aged 25 to 39 in good health. CDR3s include the opening cysteine and the closing phenylalanine or tryptophan. A D gene is named only where the DNA matches it firmly. Clone size is not always given. Where it is, it says once, few, many or a class for expanded clones.

CASSSGILGGGELFF	TGCGCCAGCAGCTCAGGCATCCTGGGCGGCGGGGAGCTGTTTTTT	TRBJ2-2	TRBV4-1	-	-
CASSSSIFYGYTF	TGTGCCAGCAGCTCCAGCATTTTCTATGGCTACACCTTC	TRBJ1-2	TRBV11-2	-	-
CASSIVSGGHEQYF	TGTGCCAGTAGTATAGTTTCAGGGGGCCACGAGCAGTACTTC	TRBJ2-7	TRBV19	TRBD1	-
CASSPQSPGLGGQETQYF	TGTGCCAGCTCACCTCAGTCCCCGGGACTAGGGGGCCAAGAGACCCAGTACTTC	TRBJ2-5	TRBV18	TRBD2	-
CASSGPLAGSYEQYF	TGTGCCAGCAGTGGTCCCCTAGCGGGCTCCTACGAGCAGTACTTC	TRBJ2-7	TRBV28	TRBD2	-
CAWSVPYTIYF	TGTGCCTGGAGTGTACCATACACCATATATTTT	TRBJ1-3	TRBV30	-	-
CASSLRVAGPNNEQFF	TGCGCCAGCAGTCTGCGGGTAGCGGGACCAAACAATGAGCAGTTCTTC	TRBJ2-1	TRBV23-1	TRBD2	-
CASSIQYHAGELFF	TGTGCCAGTAGTATCCAGTATCACGCCGGGGAGCTGTTTTTT	TRBJ2-2	TRBV19	-	-
CAAQGAIGEKLFF	TGTGCCGCGCAGGGGGCGATAGGTGAAAAACTGTTTTTT	TRBJ1-4	TRBV10-3	TRBD1	-
CASSALAGGDTGELFF	TGTGCCAGCAGCGCGCTAGCGGGAGGGGACACCGGGGAGCTGTTTTTT	TRBJ2-2	TRBV9	TRBD2	-
CASTAGSTGELFF	TGCGCCAGCACCGCAGGGAGCACCGGGGAGCTGTTTTTT	TRBJ2-2	TRBV5-1	-	-
CASSRAGETGTQYF	TGTGCCAGTAGTAGGGCAGGGGAGACGGGGACCCAGTACTTC	TRBJ2-5	TRBV19	-	-
CASSVPGQYGNTIYF	TGTGCCAGCAGTGTACCGGGACAGTACGGAAACACCATATATTTT	TRBJ1-3	TRBV6-1	TRBD1	-
CASSLYGTQGVNTIYF	TGTGCCAGCAGCTTGTACGGTACGCAGGGAGTAAACACCATATATTTT	TRBJ1-3	TRBV5-6	-	-
CASSLQGARVNGYTF	TGTGCCAGCAGCCTACAAGGGGCCAGAGTGAACGGCTACACCTTC	TRBJ1-2	TRBV7-9	-	-
CASSLAPAEETQYF	TGTGCCAGCAGCTTGGCCCCGGCGGAGGAGACCCAGTACTTC	TRBJ2-5	TRBV5-5	-	-
CASSPARSGNTIYF	TGTGCCAGCAGTCCAGCCCGCTCTGGAAACACCATATATTTT	TRBJ1-3	TRBV2	-	-
CASSLGGRGGHEQFF	TGTGCCAGCAGTTTAGGCGGGAGGGGGGGACATGAGCAGTTCTTC	TRBJ2-1	TRBV27	TRBD2	once
CASSRGGSSYEQYF	TGTGCCAGCTCTCGGGGAGGGAGTAGTTACGAGCAGTACTTC	TRBJ2-7	TRBV18	TRBD2	-
CASSRSRGSGRPYNEQFF	TGTGCCAGCAGCCGGTCACGAGGAAGCGGGAGACCCTACAATGAGCAGTTCTTC	TRBJ2-1	TRBV11-2	TRBD2	once
CATSSGQGLNQPQHF	TGTGCCACCAGCAGCGGACAGGGATTAAATCAGCCCCAGCATTTT	TRBJ1-5	TRBV15	TRBD1	-
CASSPMGDRGSYEQYF	TGTGCCAGCTCACCCATGGGGGACAGGGGTTCCTACGAGCAGTACTTC	TRBJ2-7	TRBV18	TRBD1	-
CASSRDPLKNDEQYF	TGTGCCAGTAGCCGGGACCCCCTGAAAAATGACGAGCAGTACTTC	TRBJ2-7	TRBV19	-	-
CASSLEGRSSGNTIYF	TGCGCCAGCAGCTTGGAGGGCCGAAGCAGCGGAAACACCATATATTTT	TRBJ1-3	TRBV5-1	-	-
CASSLSSTGANVLTF	TGTGCCAGCAGCTTATCCAGTACTGGGGCCAACGTCCTGACTTTC	TRBJ2-6	TRBV7-3	-	-
CASSPRRALEAFF	TGTGCCAGTAGTCCCCGACGTGCTTTGGAGGCTTTCTTT	TRBJ1-1	TRBV19	-	-
CASSLRTDYQETQYF	TGTGCCAGCAGCTTACGGACAGATTACCAAGAGACCCAGTACTTC	TRBJ2-5	TRBV7-2	-	-
CASSLRDSYNEQFF	TGTGCCAGCAGCTTAAGGGACTCCTACAATGAGCAGTTCTTC	TRBJ2-1	TRBV7-8	-	-
CASSNQDSGNTIYF	TGTGCCAGCTCAAATCAAGACTCTGGAAACACCATATATTTT	TRBJ1-3	TRBV18	-	-
CASSVAGTSVYNEQFF	TGTGCCAGCAGCGTAGCCGGGACTAGCGTCTACAATGAGCAGTTCTTC	TRBJ2-1	TRBV9	TRBD2	-
CASSLAALLEQYF	TGTGCCAGCAGTCTAGCGGCCTTGCTCGAGCAGTACTTC	TRBJ2-7	TRBV28	TRBD2	-
CAISTGTDDEQYF	TGTGCCATCAGTACCGGGACAGACGACGAGCAGTACTTC	TRBJ2-7	TRBV6-5	TRBD1	-
CASSDRDEQYF	TGTGCCAGTAGTGACAGGGACGAGCAGTACTTC	TRBJ2-7	TRBV19	TRBD1	-
CASSLVLSGLETQYF	TGCGCCAGCAGCTTGGTTTTAAGCGGACTGGAGACCCAGTACTTC	TRBJ2-5	TRBV5-1	-	-
CATLRQGANTEAFF	TGTGCCACCCTTCGACAGGGGGCGAACACTGAAGCTTTCTTT	TRBJ1-1	TRBV10-3	TRBD1	-
CASSLAPQGANTEAFF	TGTGCCAGCAGCTTAGCCCCACAGGGGGCGAACACTGAAGCTTTCTTT	TRBJ1-1	TRBV7-3	TRBD1	-
CASSLLAGRKTQYF	TGTGCCAGCAGTTTACTAGCGGGAAGGAAGACCCAGTACTTC	TRBJ2-5	TRBV28	TRBD2	-
CASSENGYNEQFF	TGTGCCAGCAGTGAAAACGGATACAATGAGCAGTTCTTC	TRBJ2-1	TRBV6-1	-	-
CASSNPTVQTEAFF	TGTGCCAGCAGCAACCCGACAGTACAAACTGAAGCTTTCTTT	TRBJ1-1	TRBV28	-	-
CASSGTPTYEQYF	TGTGCCAGTTCGGGGACACCGACTTACGAGCAGTACTTC	TRBJ2-7	TRBV28	-	-
CATSRDRGLAGHETQYF	TGTGCCACCAGCAGAGATAGGGGACTAGCGGGACACGAGACCCAGTACTTC	TRBJ2-5	TRBV15	TRBD2	-
CASSIDRVRGYTF	TGTGCCAGCAGCATAGACAGGGTTAGGGGCTACACCTTC	TRBJ1-2	TRBV6-6	TRBD1	-
CASSLSSGNGDEQYF	TGTGCCAGCAGCTTGTCTAGCGGGAACGGGGACGAGCAGTACTTC	TRBJ2-7	TRBV5-4	TRBD2	-